These T cell receptor beta chains were read from a single sample in a study of T cell changes during pregnancy in multiple sclerosis. Sequencing used immunoSEQ multiplex PCR; TCRdb keeps in-frame clones, though not all of them. The sample yields roughly 89,000 clones, approximately 95% seen once. Here the sequenced sample was peripheral blood, taken after pregnancy. These receptors all come from a female donor in good health, enrolled as a control in a pregnancy study. The CDR3 runs from the conserved cysteine through the conserved F or W. A D gene is named only where the DNA matches it firmly. The size of a clone is reported for some rows only, either as once, few or many, or as a class for expanded clones.

D: NA; J: TRBJ1-2; V: TRBV30; size: once; CDR3: CAWTNRDGYTF; DNA: TGTGCCTGGACCAATCGAGATGGCTACACCTTC
D: NA; J: TRBJ2-7; V: TRBV27; size: NA; CDR3: CASSPSIGGKVYEQYF; DNA: TGTGCCAGCAGCCCAAGCATAGGCGGGAAGGTCTACGAGCAGTACTTC
D: NA; J: TRBJ1-4; V: TRBV7-2; size: NA; CDR3: CASSLEGVANEKLFF; DNA: TGTGCCAGCAGCTTAGAAGGGGTAGCAAATGAAAAACTGTTTTTT
D: NA; J: TRBJ1-2; V: TRBV5-4; size: NA; CDR3: CASSKSRGTYGYTF; DNA: TGTGCCAGCAGCAAAAGCCGGGGGACCTATGGCTACACCTTC
D: TRBD1; J: TRBJ1-2; V: TRBV6-1; size: once; CDR3: CASSASTGGLYGYTF; DNA: TGTGCCAGCAGTGCATCGACAGGGGGCCTCTATGGCTACACCTTC
D: TRBD1; J: TRBJ1-1; V: TRBV5-1; size: NA; CDR3: CASSLTGTNTEAFF; DNA: TGCGCCAGCAGCCTGACAGGGACGAACACTGAAGCTTTCTTT
D: NA; J: TRBJ1-3; V: TRBV15; size: NA; CDR3: CATSRDIFPGERTIYF; DNA: TGTGCCACCAGCAGAGATATATTCCCAGGGGAGCGCACCATATATTTT
D: TRBD2; J: TRBJ2-5; V: TRBV5-8; size: NA; CDR3: CASSSGLAGRETQYF; DNA: TGTGCCAGCAGCTCGGGACTAGCGGGACGGGAGACCCAGTACTTC
D: TRBD2; J: TRBJ2-1; V: TRBV9; size: NA; CDR3: CASSVLAGVGNEQFF; DNA: TGTGCCAGCAGCGTTCTCGCGGGAGTTGGCAATGAGCAGTTCTTC
D: TRBD2; J: TRBJ2-3; V: TRBV6-1; size: NA; CDR3: CASSEIAGGPDTQYF; DNA: TGTGCCAGCAGTGAAATAGCGGGAGGCCCAGATACGCAGTATTTT
D: NA; J: TRBJ2-3; V: TRBV9; size: NA; CDR3: CASSAQGDTQYF; DNA: TGTGCCAGCAGCGCCCAGGGAGATACGCAGTATTTT
D: NA; J: TRBJ2-2; V: TRBV9; size: NA; CDR3: CASSLRGDAGELFF; DNA: TGTGCCAGCAGCCTTCGGGGTGACGCCGGGGAGCTGTTTTTT
D: TRBD2; J: TRBJ2-7; V: TRBV7-2; size: NA; CDR3: CASSLGGRNYEQYF; DNA: TGTGCCAGCAGCTTAGGCGGGAGGAACTACGAGCAGTACTTC
D: NA; J: TRBJ2-5; V: TRBV6-1; size: once; CDR3: CASSEAPQQETQYF; DNA: TGTGCCAGCAGTGAAGCGCCACAGCAAGAGACCCAGTACTTC
D: NA; J: TRBJ2-7; V: TRBV27; size: NA; CDR3: CASSLSGQLYEQYF; DNA: TGTGCCAGCAGTTTATCGGGGCAGCTGTACGAGCAGTACTTC
D: NA; J: TRBJ2-1; V: TRBV2; size: NA; CDR3: CASSEGRGTEQFF; DNA: TGTGCCAGCAGTGAAGGTAGGGGCACTGAGCAGTTCTTC
D: TRBD1; J: TRBJ2-7; V: TRBV28; size: once; CDR3: CASSKPGQGAYEQYF; DNA: TGTGCCAGCAGTAAACCGGGACAGGGAGCCTACGAGCAGTACTTC
D: TRBD1; J: TRBJ1-2; V: TRBV7-9; size: NA; CDR3: CASSLGQGPLGIYGYTF; DNA: TGTGCCAGCAGCTTAGGACAGGGACCACTTGGTATCTATGGCTACACCTTC
D: TRBD1; J: TRBJ1-1; V: TRBV27; size: few; CDR3: CASSSGGQFEAFF; DNA: TGTGCCAGCAGTTCCGGGGGACAGTTTGAAGCTTTCTTT
D: NA; J: TRBJ2-5; V: TRBV21-1; size: NA; CDR3: CASSKATFGGKAQEETQYF; DNA: TGTGCCAGCAGCAAAGCCACGTTCGGCGGGAAAGCCCAAGAAGAGACCCAGTACTTC
D: TRBD2; J: TRBJ2-3; V: TRBV27; size: NA; CDR3: CASSSVLAGGADTQYF; DNA: TGTGCCAGCAGTTCCGTCTTAGCGGGAGGCGCAGATACGCAGTATTTT
D: NA; J: TRBJ2-7; V: TRBV28; size: once; CDR3: CASSLWRTYEQYF; DNA: TGTGCCAGCAGTTTATGGAGAACCTACGAGCAGTACTTC
D: NA; J: TRBJ2-7; V: TRBV4-1; size: once; CDR3: CASGTGLSSYEQYF; DNA: TGCGCCAGCGGAACCGGGTTAAGCTCCTACGAGCAGTACTTC
D: NA; J: TRBJ1-1; V: TRBV27; size: NA; CDR3: CASSSGVEAFNTEAFF; DNA: TGTGCCAGCAGTAGCGGGGTCGAGGCATTCAACACTGAAGCTTTCTTT
D: TRBD1; J: TRBJ2-5; V: TRBV28; size: NA; CDR3: CASSLIPSGQQETQYF; DNA: TGTGCCAGCAGTTTAATCCCCTCGGGACAGCAAGAGACCCAGTACTTC
D: NA; J: TRBJ1-2; V: TRBV9; size: NA; CDR3: CASSVRDIGWYTF; DNA: TGTGCCAGCAGCGTCCGGGACATCGGGTGGTACACCTTC
D: TRBD1; J: TRBJ1-3; V: TRBV28; size: NA; CDR3: CASRPGTGIIGNTIYF; DNA: TGTGCCAGCAGGCCCGGGACAGGGATTATTGGAAACACCATATATTTT
D: TRBD1; J: TRBJ2-7; V: TRBV28; size: NA; CDR3: CASSGGGQETYEQYF; DNA: TGTGCCAGCAGTGGGGGCGGACAGGAGACCTACGAGCAGTACTTC
D: NA; J: TRBJ1-1; V: TRBV6-5; size: NA; CDR3: CASSPGQNTEAFF; DNA: TGTGCCAGCAGTCCGGGACAGAACACTGAAGCTTTCTTT
D: NA; J: TRBJ2-7; V: TRBV6-5; size: NA; CDR3: CASSYSGQGPYEQYF; DNA: TGTGCCAGCAGTTACTCTGGCCAGGGCCCCTACGAGCAGTACTTC
D: TRBD1; J: TRBJ2-3; V: TRBV28; size: NA; CDR3: CASSRGPGDTQYF; DNA: TGTGCCAGCAGCAGGGGGCCTGGAGATACGCAGTATTTT
D: TRBD1; J: TRBJ1-2; V: TRBV6-5; size: NA; CDR3: CASPEGQDNYGYTF; DNA: TGTGCCAGCCCCGAGGGACAGGACAACTATGGCTACACCTTC
D: TRBD1; J: TRBJ2-1; V: TRBV5-6; size: once; CDR3: CASSPGGQGAYEQFF; DNA: TGTGCCAGCAGCCCCGGCGGACAGGGGGCTTATGAGCAGTTCTTC
D: NA; J: TRBJ2-3; V: TRBV5-4; size: NA; CDR3: CACRLGSRTDTQYF; DNA: TGTGCCTGCCGACTCGGGAGTCGCACAGATACGCAGTATTTT
D: TRBD2; J: TRBJ2-2; V: TRBV7-6; size: NA; CDR3: CASSRTTSGRAKTGELFF; DNA: TGTGCCAGCAGCCGCACGACTAGCGGGAGGGCAAAAACCGGGGAGCTGTTTTTT
D: NA; J: TRBJ1-4; V: TRBV19; size: once; CDR3: CASSIGGGGERELFF; DNA: TGTGCCAGTAGTATAGGAGGTGGCGGGGAACGAGAACTGTTTTTT
D: NA; J: TRBJ2-1; V: TRBV15; size: NA; CDR3: CATSRVRGTGNEQFF; DNA: TGTGCCACCAGCAGAGTTCGAGGGACTGGCAATGAGCAGTTCTTC
D: TRBD1; J: TRBJ2-7; V: TRBV18; size: NA; CDR3: CASSPLDREKQYF; DNA: TGTGCCAGCTCACCCCTAGACAGGGAGAAGCAGTACTTC
D: NA; J: TRBJ1-2; V: TRBV7-8; size: NA; CDR3: CASSLGGYGYTF; DNA: TGTGCCAGCAGCTTAGGAGGCTATGGCTACACCTTC
D: TRBD1; J: TRBJ2-5; V: TRBV19; size: few; CDR3: CASSRQGGEETQYF; DNA: TGTGCCAGTAGTCGACAGGGTGGTGAAGAGACCCAGTACTTC
D: TRBD1; J: TRBJ2-1; V: TRBV7-9; size: once; CDR3: CASGPTGGSYNEQFF; DNA: TGTGCCAGCGGCCCGACAGGGGGCTCCTACAATGAGCAGTTCTTC
D: TRBD2; J: TRBJ2-7; V: TRBV7-8; size: NA; CDR3: CATQLAESSYEQYF; DNA: TGTGCCACACAGCTAGCGGAGAGCTCCTACGAGCAGTACTTC
D: TRBD1; J: TRBJ1-1; V: TRBV28; size: NA; CDR3: CASSPSGGNTEAFF; DNA: TGTGCCAGCAGTCCCTCAGGGGGTAACACTGAAGCTTTCTTT
D: NA; J: TRBJ2-3; V: TRBV10-3; size: NA; CDR3: CAISEVGDTQYF; DNA: TGTGCCATCAGTGAGGTCGGAGATACGCAGTATTTT
D: TRBD1; J: TRBJ2-4; V: TRBV4-1; size: NA; CDR3: CASSQSPAGGAHSFQYF; DNA: TGCGCCAGCAGCCAGAGCCCGGCAGGGGGCGCTCATAGTTTTCAGTACTTC
D: TRBD1; J: TRBJ2-7; V: TRBV6-6; size: NA; CDR3: CASSYSGTASNEQYF; DNA: TGTGCCAGCAGTTACTCGGGGACAGCCTCCAACGAGCAGTACTTC